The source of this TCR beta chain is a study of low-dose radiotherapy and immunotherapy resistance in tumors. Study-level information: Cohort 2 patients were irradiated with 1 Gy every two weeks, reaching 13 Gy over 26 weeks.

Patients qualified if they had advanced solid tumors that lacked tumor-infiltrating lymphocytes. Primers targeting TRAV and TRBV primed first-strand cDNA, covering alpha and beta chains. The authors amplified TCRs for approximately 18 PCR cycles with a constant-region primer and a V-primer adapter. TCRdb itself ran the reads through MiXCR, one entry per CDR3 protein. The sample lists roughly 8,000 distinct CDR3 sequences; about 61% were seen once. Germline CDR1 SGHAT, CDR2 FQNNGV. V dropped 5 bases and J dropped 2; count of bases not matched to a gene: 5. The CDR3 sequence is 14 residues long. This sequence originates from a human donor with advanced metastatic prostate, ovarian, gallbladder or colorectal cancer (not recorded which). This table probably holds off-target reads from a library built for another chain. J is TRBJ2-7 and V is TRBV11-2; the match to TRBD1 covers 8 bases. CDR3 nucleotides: TGTGCCAGCAGCCAACCGGGACAGGCCTACGAGCAGTACTTC. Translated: CASSQPGQAYEQYF.